This T cell receptor (beta chain) was recorded in a study of blood T cell repertoires in COVID-19. The V gene end was trimmed by 1 base and the J gene end by 8 bases; junction bases not matched to a gene: 6. Germline loops: CDR1 SGHTA, CDR2 FQGTGA. The CDR3 runs 14 residues. This clone has just a few counts. TCRdb keeps only in-frame clones here, not all; method: immunoSEQ multiplex PCR. The sample holds 200,000 to 250,000 clones, 80% seen once. Participants spanned ages about 18 to 100 years and resided in about 25 US areas. The chain employs TRBV7-3 and TRBJ1-2; the match to TRBD1 covers 8 bases. Specimen: PBMCs or T cells enriched from blood (not recorded which). The sequence came from a man aged 25 to 40 with acute COVID-19. The CDR3 loop is CASSLNGQGVGYTF. CDR3 nucleotides: TGTGCCAGCAGCTTAAACGGACAGGGAGTCGGCTACACCTTC. Looking up the rest from reference TRBV7-3 and TRBJ1-2 gives the full variable domain: GAGVSQTPSNKVTEKGKYVELRCDPISGHTALYWYRQSLGQGPEFLIYFQGTGAADDSGLPNDRFFAVRPEGSVSTLKIQRTERGDSAVYLCASSLNGQGVGYTFGSGTRLTVV.